Following are 20 T cell receptor beta chains from one sample sequenced in a study of T cells after yellow fever vaccination. TCRdb used MiXCR to reprocess the 5' RACE reads, holding one entry per CDR3 protein. Altogether a few hundred thousand distinct CDR3 sequences are present, less than 20% being singletons, with the ten largest covering roughly a sixth. This specimen consisted of PBMCs, obtained 5 days after the first yellow fever vaccination. The receptors derive from a man aged 18-30 years who received the YFV17D yellow fever vaccine.

This clonotype turned up a few times. A junction end diverges from the germline sequence, so it may reflect a read error. The chain employs TRBV7-9 and TRBJ2-5, with a possible D match to TRBD1 (6 bases). The CDR3 is 10 residues long. Germline V lookup: CDR1 SEHNR, CDR2 FQNEAQ (reference sequence). CDR3 sequence: CASSFFTGPF. The DNA for the CDR3 is TGTGCCAGCAGCTTTTTTACAGGGCCCTTC.

The V call is TRBV7-8, the J call TRBJ1-6, with a tentative D call TRBD1 (5 bases). Germline loops: CDR1 SGHVS, CDR2 FQNEAQ. The germline V and J ends were trimmed by 7 bases and 7 bases, with 20 bases remaining between them. The CDR3 has 16 residues. DNA of the CDR3: TGTGCCAGCACACAAGGGGAGCCTATGAGGAATTCACCCCTCCACTTT. The encoded protein is CASTQGEPMRNSPLHF. Full variable domain (rest looked up from reference TRBV7-8 and TRBJ1-6): GAGVSQSPRYKVAKRGQDVALRCDPISGHVSLFWYQQALGQGPEFLTYFQNEAQLDKSGLPSDRFFAERPEGSVSTLKIQRTQQEDSAVYLCASTQGEPMRNSPLHFGNGTRLTVT.

This clonotype was seen a handful of times. This rearrangement joins TRBV4-3 to TRBJ2-5, with a weak D call TRBD1 (7 bases). Germline CDR1 reads LGHNA; CDR2 reads YSLEER. The CDR3 length is 15 residues. The V and J ends lost 1 base and 4 bases respectively, with 13 bases between them. This chain's CDR3 is CASSQVGQGGETQYF. DNA of the CDR3: TGCGCCAGCAGCCAAGTTGGGCAGGGGGGAGAGACCCAGTACTTC.

The chain is built from TRBV9 and TRBJ1-2; unclear D gene. CDR1 is SGDLS and CDR2 is YYNGEE in the germline V gene. V lost 4 bases and J 0 bases, leaving 13 bases between the germline ends. This CDR3 has 15 residues. For the CDR3, the DNA is TGTGCCAGCAGCATGGGGATTGGGACTAACTATGGCTACACCTTC. Protein product: CASSMGIGTNYGYTF.

The J gene is TRBJ2-3, the V gene TRBV27, with a tentative D call TRBD1 (6 bases). There are 14 residues in the CDR3. Deletions cut 4 bases from V and 7 bases from J, with 15 bases between. Germline CDR1 MNHEY, CDR2 SMNVEV (reference sequence). CDR3: CASSSSVGTHTQYF. CDR3 nucleotide sequence: TGTGCCAGCAGTTCCTCTGTCGGGACACATACGCAGTATTTT.

The rearrangement joins TRBV6-6 to TRBJ2-7, with D uncertain. The CDR3 has 13 amino acids. V lost 5 bases, J lost 3 bases, and 11 bases lay in between. The germline gives CDR1 MNHNY, CDR2 SVGAGI (reference sequence). CDR3 residues: CASSPQGNYEQYF. The CDR3, as DNA: TGTGCCAGCAGTCCCCAAGGGAACTACGAGCAGTACTTC.

This clonotype has a count of ten or more. The genes are TRBV4-3 and TRBJ1-6; D remains ambiguous. V lost 1 base to trimming and J lost 13 bases, with 11 bases between them. Germline V gene sequence: CDR1 LGHNA, CDR2 YSLEER. The CDR3 has 13 residues. This CDR3 reads CASSQGRHWPLHF. CDR3 DNA sequence: TGCGCCAGCAGCCAAGGTCGCCACTGGCCCCTCCACTTT.

This clonotype was seen repeatedly, ten times or more. The chain's CDR3 is CASSQETSGNEQFF. The CDR3 region has the DNA TGTGCCAGCAGCCAGGAGACTAGCGGCAATGAGCAGTTCTTC. The chain recombines TRBV4-2 with TRBJ2-1; the match to TRBD2 covers 9 bases. The germline CDR1 and CDR2 sequences are LGHNA and YNFKEQ. The trim removed 3 bases at V and 6 bases at J, leaving 3 bases unmatched. The CDR3 covers 14 residues.

The chain carries TRBV6-2 or TRBV6-3 and TRBJ2-1; possibly TRBD2 for D (6 bases). Germline V gene lookup returns CDR1 MNHEY and CDR2 SVGEGT. The CDR3 runs 12 residues. V lost 6 bases and J 9 bases, leaving 12 bases between the germline ends. CDR3 nucleotide sequence: TGTGCCAGCAGCCTGGGGGGAATTGAGCAGTTCTTC. Amino acids: CASSLGGIEQFF.

This clonotype occurred a few times. The chain joins TRBV6-2 or TRBV6-3 to TRBJ2-2; D gene uncertain. This CDR3 has 14 amino acids. The germline CDR1 and CDR2 sequences are MNHEY and SVGEGT. Trimming cost V 0 bases and J 3 bases, with 5 bases left between them. The CDR3 protein is CASSYSGYTGELFF. DNA for the CDR3: TGTGCCAGCAGTTACTCCGGTTACACCGGGGAGCTGTTTTTT.

Many counts were recorded for this clonotype. The V call is TRBV11-2, the J call TRBJ1-1; a weak D match, TRBD1 (6 bases). CDR3 length: 14 residues. Germline assignment: CDR1 SGHAT and CDR2 FQNNGV. V lost 8 bases and J lost 0, with 13 bases in between. The chain's CDR3 is CASGGNRVNTEAFF. The CDR3 nucleotides read TGTGCCAGCGGGGGTAACAGGGTGAACACTGAAGCTTTCTTT.

The table lists this clonotype with many counts. The chain joins TRBV28 to TRBJ2-5, with D perhaps assigned TRBD1 or TRBD2 (6 bases each). The ends were cut back, 3 bases at V and 3 bases at J, with 11 bases in the middle. The CDR3 sequence is 14 residues long. Per the germline V gene, CDR1 is MDHEN and CDR2 is SYDVKM. The CDR3 bases are TGTGCCAGCAGTTTGGGGGGCCGGGAAGAGACCCAGTACTTC. It encodes CASSLGGREETQYF.

This clonotype was observed at least ten times. The germline gene is not matched at one end of the junction; a read error may be the cause. V and J are TRBV7-2 and TRBJ1-4, with TRBD1 identical over 7 bases. The CDR3 contains 14 residues. Per germline, CDR1 SGHTA and CDR2 FQGNSA. The chain's CDR3 is CASSLGGGGEKLFF. CDR3 in DNA: TGTGCCAGCAGTTTAGGAGGGGGCGGTGAAAAACTGTTTTTT.

The rearrangement joins TRBV12-3 or TRBV12-4 to TRBJ1-6; D is uncertain. The CDR3 runs to 16 residues. V was clipped by 2 bases and J by 10 bases, with 18 bases between them. This CDR3 is CASSLSRTGGHSPLHF. The CDR3 region has the DNA TGTGCCAGCAGTTTAAGTCGGACGGGTGGCCACTCACCCCTCCACTTT.

The chain employs TRBV7-9 and TRBJ1-3, with D tentatively TRBD1 (5 bases). The V and J ends lost 7 bases and 4 bases respectively, with 20 bases between them. The V gene's germline CDR1 is SEHNR and CDR2 FQNEAQ (reference sequence). This CDR3 is built from 16 residues. Here the CDR3 reads CASNEKGLSAGNTIYF. The CDR3 nucleotides read TGTGCCAGCAACGAGAAGGGACTTTCGGCCGGAAACACCATATATTTT. The full variable domain, completed using reference TRBV7-9 and TRBJ1-3, is DTGVSQNPRHKITKRGQNVTFRCDPISEHNRLYWYRQTLGQGPEFLTYFQNEAQLEKSRLLSDRFSAERPKGSFSTLEIQRTEQGDSAMYLCASNEKGLSAGNTIYFGEGSWLTVV.

The rearrangement uses TRBV29-1 and TRBJ1-1; 7 bases align to TRBD1. V lost 4 bases to trimming and J lost 0 bases; unmatched junction nucleotides: 8. Germline V gene data show CDR1 as SQVTM and CDR2 as ANQGSEA. The CDR3 loop spans 15 amino acids. The CDR3 DNA reads as TGCAGCGTTGGAGACTTGGGACAGTTGAACACTGAAGCTTTCTTT. Its protein product is CSVGDLGQLNTEAFF.

V gene TRBV5-1 combines with J gene TRBJ2-2, with D perhaps TRBD1 (6 bases). CDR1 SGHRS and CDR2 YFSETQ come from the germline V gene. Trimming shortened V by 4 bases and J by 0 bases, and 13 bases separated the two germline ends. The CDR3 has 16 amino acids. The chain's CDR3 is CASSHRVGTNTGELFF. DNA for the CDR3: TGCGCCAGCAGCCACAGGGTAGGAACGAACACCGGGGAGCTGTTTTTT. The complete variable domain, with remaining parts taken from reference TRBV5-1 and TRBJ2-2, reads KAGVTQTPRYLIKTRGQQVTLSCSPISGHRSVSWYQQTPGQGLQFLFEYFSETQRNKGNFPGRFSGRQFSNSRSEMNVSTLELGDSALYLCASSHRVGTNTGELFFGEGSRLTVL.

About this clonotype: Relative to the germline gene, one junction end is altered; a read error may explain this. The chain joins TRBV7-7 to TRBJ2-2; D is perhaps TRBD1 or TRBD2 (5 bases each). This CDR3 has 16 residues. CDR1 SSHAT and CDR2 FNYEAQ come from the germline V gene (reference sequence). CDR3: CASSLWGDRNTGELFF. For the CDR3, the DNA is TGTGCTAGCAGCTTATGGGGAGACAGGAACACCGGGGAGCTGTTTTTT.

The chain has TRBV5-1 and TRBJ1-1; D is unclear. CDR3 length: 14 amino acids. Germline CDR1 and CDR2: SGHRS and YFSETQ. Trimming cost V 4 bases and J 0 bases, with 10 bases left between them. In DNA form, the CDR3 reads TGCGCCAGCAGCCTACAGCTCATGAACACTGAAGCTTTCTTT. It codes for CASSLQLMNTEAFF.

In its sample, this clonotype was seen a few times. J is TRBJ1-6 and V is TRBV5-1; D is perhaps TRBD1 (5 bases). Germline values: CDR1 SGHRS, CDR2 YFSETQ. The V end lost 1 base, the J end lost 6 bases, and 11 bases lay between the germline ends. CDR3 length equals 15 residues. In DNA form, the CDR3 reads TGCGCCAGCAGCTTGTCTCCACAGGCTAATTCACCCCTCCACTTT. It codes for CASSLSPQANSPLHF. Full variable domain (missing parts from reference TRBV5-1 and TRBJ1-6): KAGVTQTPRYLIKTRGQQVTLSCSPISGHRSVSWYQQTPGQGLQFLFEYFSETQRNKGNFPGRFSGRQFSNSRSEMNVSTLELGDSALYLCASSLSPQANSPLHFGNGTRLTVT.